The clone carrying this TCR beta chain has at least ten counts. Antigen unknown. One entry per CDR3 protein, called by TCRdb with MiXCR from the reads. Counted here are fewer than 250,000 distinct CDR3 sequences, roughly 12% occurring once; the ten biggest clones make up under 2%. Germline V CDR1 and CDR2: SGHTA, FQGNSA. The V and J ends lost 3 bases and 5 bases respectively, with 13 bases between them. The CDR3 consists of 14 residues. The sample belongs to a study of T cell repertoires in cytomegalovirus infection. Study background: Indicated by public TCR beta signatures were CMV infection and matching HLA type.

Study-level points and caveats: Carriers of CMV plus the relevant HLA were identified by cumulative public TCR beta family frequency.

The sample consisted of PBMCs. The sequence was obtained from a human donor in good health (CMV status not recorded). Some clones in this sample may be carry-over from other donors' samples. The rearrangement joins TRBV7-2 to TRBJ2-5; D is undetermined. CDR3 loop: CASSFQSVGETQYF. Here the CDR3 DNA reads TGTGCCAGCAGCTTCCAATCGGTGGGGGAGACCCAGTACTTC.